This TCR beta chain was observed in a study of sequential checkpoint blockade in melanoma. Here immunoSEQ multiplex PCR was the method, and the copy in TCRdb shows in-frame clones only, minus some. The sample lists 5,000 to 6,500 clones; around 58% were seen once. There are 16 residues in the CDR3. Germline V gene sequence: CDR1 MNHEY, CDR2 SVGAGI. V shed 2 bases and J shed 0 bases, with 11 bases lying between them. Treatment: randomized to nivolumab then ipilimumab (arm A) or the reverse (arm B). Sorted cells were live CD3+CD8+, lacking CD19 and CD56, from PBMCs. The TCR sequence derives from a human donor with melanoma. This chain connects TRBV6-5 to TRBJ1-3, with D possibly TRBD1 on 6 matching bases. The sample in question was CD8+ T cells sorted from blood (inferred from file names), obtained from a patient given nivolumab and ipilimumab in sequence. CDR3 region: CASSYDGGLSGNTIYF. As DNA, the CDR3 is TGTGCCAGCAGTTACGATGGGGGCCTCTCTGGAAACACCATATATTTT.